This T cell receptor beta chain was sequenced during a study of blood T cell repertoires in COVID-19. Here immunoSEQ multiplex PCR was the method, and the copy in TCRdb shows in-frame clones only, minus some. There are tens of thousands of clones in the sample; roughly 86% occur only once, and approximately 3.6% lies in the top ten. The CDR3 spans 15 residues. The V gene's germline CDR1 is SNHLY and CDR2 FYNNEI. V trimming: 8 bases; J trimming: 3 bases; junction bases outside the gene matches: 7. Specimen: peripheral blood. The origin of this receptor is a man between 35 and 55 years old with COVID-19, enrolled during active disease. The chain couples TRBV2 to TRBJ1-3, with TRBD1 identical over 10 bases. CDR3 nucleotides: TGTGCCAGCTTCTCCCGGACAGGGGGTGGAAACACCATATATTTT. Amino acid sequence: CASFSRTGGGNTIYF. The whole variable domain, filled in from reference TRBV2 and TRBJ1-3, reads EPEVTQTPSHQVTQMGQEVILRCVPISNHLYFYWYRQILGQKVEFLVSFYNNEISEKSEIFDDQFSVERPDGSNFTLKIRSTKLEDSAMYFCASFSRTGGGNTIYFGEGSWLTVV.